This T cell receptor beta chain was identified in a study of shared clonotypes between healthy human individuals. General study points: What naive subsets generally showed was a larger estimated richness than memory subsets showed. Clonotype sharing among the donors was expected to vary with sequencing depth.

The CDR3 is 15 amino acids. After removal of 5 bases from V and 6 bases from J, the junction contained 5 bases not matched to a gene. The V gene's germline CDR1 is MNHNY and CDR2 SVGAGI (reference sequence). Caucasian adults living in Nashville, Tennessee, provided all samples. Worth noting for this clone: The target antigen is unknown. A much bigger clone sits one base away, suggesting this may be a read error.

Sorted-subset replicate PCRs used around 200 ng of genomic DNA. This amount corresponded to 30,000 to 35,000 T cell genomes. Sequenced by immunoSEQ multiplex PCR; TCRdb stores in-frame clones only, minus some. The repertoire holds around 700,000 clones, with about two thirds as singletons. Sequenced material: memory CD4+ T cells sorted from blood. Subset denoted: CD45RA-negative fraction. The clonotype was recovered from a woman aged 25 to 39 in good health. V gene TRBV6-6 combines with J gene TRBJ1-5, with 12 bases lining up with TRBD1. The CDR3 is CASSPGTGGGQPQHF. Written as DNA, the CDR3 is TGTGCCAGCAGTCCCGGGACAGGGGGCGGTCAGCCCCAGCATTTT.